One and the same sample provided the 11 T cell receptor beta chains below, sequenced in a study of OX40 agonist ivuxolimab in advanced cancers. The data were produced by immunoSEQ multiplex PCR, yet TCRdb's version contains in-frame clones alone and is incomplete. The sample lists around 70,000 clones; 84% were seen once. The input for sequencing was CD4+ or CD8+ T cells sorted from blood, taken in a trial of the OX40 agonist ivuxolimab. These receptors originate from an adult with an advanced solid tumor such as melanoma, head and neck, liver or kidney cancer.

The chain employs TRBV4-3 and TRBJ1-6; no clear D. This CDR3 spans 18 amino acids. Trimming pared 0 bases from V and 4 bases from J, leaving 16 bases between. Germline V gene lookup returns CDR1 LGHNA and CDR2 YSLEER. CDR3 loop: CASSQDLKGYRYNSPLHF. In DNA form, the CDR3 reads TGCGCCAGCAGCCAAGATCTCAAAGGGTACAGATATAATTCACCCCTCCACTTT.

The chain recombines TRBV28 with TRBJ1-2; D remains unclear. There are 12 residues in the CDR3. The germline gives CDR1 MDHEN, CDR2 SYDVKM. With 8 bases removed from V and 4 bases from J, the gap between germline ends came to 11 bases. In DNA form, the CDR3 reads TGTGCCAGCGACAACGCGGGCTATGGCTACACCTTC. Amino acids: CASDNAGYGYTF.

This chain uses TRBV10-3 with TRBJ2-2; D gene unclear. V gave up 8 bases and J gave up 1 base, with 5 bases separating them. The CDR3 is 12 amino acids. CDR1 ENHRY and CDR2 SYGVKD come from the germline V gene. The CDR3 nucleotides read TGTGCCATCGCATTGAACACCGGGGAGCTGTTTTTT. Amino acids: CAIALNTGELFF.

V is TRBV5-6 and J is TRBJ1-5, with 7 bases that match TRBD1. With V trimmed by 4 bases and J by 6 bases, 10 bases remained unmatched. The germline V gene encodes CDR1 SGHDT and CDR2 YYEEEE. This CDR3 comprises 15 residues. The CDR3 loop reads CASSKRQGGPQPQHF. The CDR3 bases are TGTGCCAGCAGCAAAAGACAGGGAGGTCCTCAGCCCCAGCATTTT.

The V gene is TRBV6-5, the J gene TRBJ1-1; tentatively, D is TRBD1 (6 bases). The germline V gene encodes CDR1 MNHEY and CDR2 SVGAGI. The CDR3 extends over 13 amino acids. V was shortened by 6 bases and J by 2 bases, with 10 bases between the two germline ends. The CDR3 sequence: CASRSRGNTEAFF. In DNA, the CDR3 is TGTGCCAGCAGAAGCAGGGGAAACACTGAAGCTTTCTTT.

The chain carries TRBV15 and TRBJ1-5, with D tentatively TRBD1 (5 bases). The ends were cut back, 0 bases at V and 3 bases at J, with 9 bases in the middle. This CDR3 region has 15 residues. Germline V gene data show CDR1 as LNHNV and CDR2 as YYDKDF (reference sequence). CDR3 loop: CATSRDKGVNQPQHF. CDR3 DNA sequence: TGTGCCACCAGCAGAGATAAAGGGGTCAATCAGCCCCAGCATTTT.

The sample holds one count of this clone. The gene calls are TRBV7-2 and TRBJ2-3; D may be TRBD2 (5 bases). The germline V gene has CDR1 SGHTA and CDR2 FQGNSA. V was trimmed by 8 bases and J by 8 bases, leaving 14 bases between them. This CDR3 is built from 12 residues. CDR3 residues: CASVAGPGTQYF. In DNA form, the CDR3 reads TGTGCCAGCGTGGCGGGCCCCGGTACGCAGTATTTT.

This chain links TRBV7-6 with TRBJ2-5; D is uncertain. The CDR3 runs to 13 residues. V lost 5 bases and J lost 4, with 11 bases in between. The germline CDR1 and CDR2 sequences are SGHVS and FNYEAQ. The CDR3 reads CASSPSFRETQYF. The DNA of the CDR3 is TGTGCCAGCAGCCCATCCTTCCGAGAGACCCAGTACTTC. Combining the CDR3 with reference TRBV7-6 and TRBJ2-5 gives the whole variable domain GAGVSQSPRYKVTKRGQDVALRCDPISGHVSLYWYRQALGQGPEFLTYFNYEAQQDKSGLPNDRFSAERPEGSISTLTIQRTEQRDSAMYRCASSPSFRETQYFGPGTRLLVL.

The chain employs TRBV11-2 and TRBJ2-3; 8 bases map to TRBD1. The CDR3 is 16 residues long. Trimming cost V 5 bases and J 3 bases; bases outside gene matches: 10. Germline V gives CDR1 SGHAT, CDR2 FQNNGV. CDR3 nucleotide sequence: TGTGCCAGCAGCCCCGGACAGGGAATAGGAACAGATACGCAGTATTTT. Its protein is CASSPGQGIGTDTQYF.

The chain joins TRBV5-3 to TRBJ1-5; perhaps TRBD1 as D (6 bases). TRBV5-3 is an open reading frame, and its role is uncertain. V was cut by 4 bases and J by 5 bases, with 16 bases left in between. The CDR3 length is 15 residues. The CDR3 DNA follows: TGTGCCAGAAGCCCGGCTAGGGCAGGGGATCAGCCCCAGCATTTT. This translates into CARSPARAGDQPQHF.

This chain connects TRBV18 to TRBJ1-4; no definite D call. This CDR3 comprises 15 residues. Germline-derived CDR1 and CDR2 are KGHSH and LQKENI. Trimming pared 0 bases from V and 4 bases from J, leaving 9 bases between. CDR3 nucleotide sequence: TGTGCCAGCTCACCACCGACCCGGTATAATGAAAAACTGTTTTTT. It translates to CASSPPTRYNEKLFF.